Below, one T cell receptor beta chain is given with its context. This record belongs to a study of blood T cell repertoires in COVID-19. Background on the study: Sites in the United States, Italy and Spain provided acute and convalescent COVID-19 samples. Sample material is recorded as cDNA or gDNA derived from T cells, B-cell-depleted T cells, or PBMCs.

The J segment lost 6 bases and the V segment lost 6 bases, leaving 8 bases of the junction unmatched. The CDR3 is 14 residues long. The germline gives CDR1 MNHEY, CDR2 SVGAGI. Per the original methods: Cell counts per sample came from amplifying reference gene primers. The table came from immunoSEQ multiplex PCR; TCRdb's copy has only in-frame clones and leaves some out. The V and J calls and clone size come from that table; D and trimming were worked out from the DNA. This sample has some 150,000 clones, with around nine tenths found just once. This sequence was found in a human donor in a cohort sampled during active COVID-19. V is TRBV6-5 and J is TRBJ2-1, with 7 bases identical to TRBD1. The specimen sequenced was peripheral blood. In nucleotides, the CDR3 is TGTGCCAGCAGGGCCGACAGGGCCCTCAATGAGCAGTTCTTC. Amino acid sequence: CASRADRALNEQFF.